What follows is one T cell receptor beta chain and its context. Antigen specificity is unknown. The data belong to a study of T cell repertoires in cytomegalovirus infection. Study overall: Indications of both CMV infection and matching HLA type were provided by public TCR beta signatures. Study-wide results and limits: Accumulated public TCR beta family frequency recognized individuals carrying CMV together with the relevant HLA. Across the ex vivo response, the dominant clonotypes were HLA-C-restricted CMV-specific TCR beta clonotypes.

The V end lost 5 bases, the J end lost 4 bases, and 8 bases lay between the germline ends. CDR3 size: 12 residues. Germline V gene lookup returns CDR1 SEHNR and CDR2 FQNEAQ (reference sequence). TCRdb processed the reads anew with MiXCR; each CDR3 protein has one entry. The sample contains roughly 100,000 distinct CDR3 sequences, 16% of which appear only once. The sample comprised PBMCs. This TCR was sampled from a human donor in good health (CMV status not recorded). Some clones in this sample may be carry-over from other donors' samples. The chain combines TRBV7-9 with TRBJ1-2; D is undetermined. The CDR3 DNA reads as TGTGCCAGCAGCGTGATATCCTATGGCTACACCTTC. It translates to CASSVISYGYTF.